This T cell receptor beta chain stems from a study of spatial heterogeneity in lung cancer. Study as a whole: TCR transcript counts in tumor regions correlated strongly with a T cell module score from matched bulk RNA-seq. Each unique TCR and UMI combination was seen more than ten times on average in raw reads.

This clonotype was seen at least ten times. No antigen is known for it. Findings and caveats of the study: It was found that expanded intratumoral alpha and beta TCR counts tracked tumor mutation counts.

The time point: sample taken at primary tumor resection. Sequencing was performed on whole RNA extracted from tumor and nontumor lung tissue, or from frozen PBMC, and the material was left unsorted. CDR3 length: 19 amino acids. With 3 bases clipped from V and 6 bases from J, the junction kept 21 bases outside the gene matches. Germline V gene data show CDR1 as SGDLS and CDR2 as YYNGEE. Every TCR cDNA molecule bore its own unique molecular identifier. TCRdb re-analysed the 5' RACE reads in MiXCR, keeping a single row per CDR3 protein. The table lists about 11,000 distinct CDR3 sequences, about 5% of them singletons.

V and J are TRBV9 and TRBJ2-1; the match to TRBD1 covers 7 bases. This specimen was lung tumor tissue, taken at surgery. This TCR was sampled from a male donor with early-stage non-small cell lung cancer. In DNA form, the CDR3 reads TGTGCCAGCAGCGCTAACCCCCGGACAGGTACCCCTATGCCCAATGAGCAGTTCTTC. It is translated as CASSANPRTGTPMPNEQFF. Full variable domain (missing parts from reference TRBV9 and TRBJ2-1): DSGVTQTPKHLITATGQRVTLRCSPRSGDLSVYWYQQSLDQGLQFLIQYYNGEERAKGNILERFSAQQFPDLHSELNLSSLELGDSALYFCASSANPRTGTPMPNEQFFGPGTRLTVL.